This TCR beta chain stems from a study of blood T cell repertoires in COVID-19. Turning to the study itself: Whether acute or convalescent, the COVID-19 samples came from the United States, Italy and Spain. The cDNA or gDNA used as material had been derived from T cells, B-cell-depleted T cells, or PBMCs.

The CDR3 is 14 residues long. The V segment lost 4 bases and the J segment 1 base; nucleotides outside the gene matches: 2. Germline CDR1 reads SGHRS; CDR2 reads YFSETQ. Remarks on this clone: Additional DNA sequences in this sample encode the identical CDR3.

As originally analysed: Reference gene primer amplification gave nucleated cell count estimates. TCRdb's copy holds only in-frame clones and misses some; the assay was immunoSEQ multiplex PCR. V and J calls and clone size are given by that table; D and trimming were obtained from the DNA. The table lists more than 70,000 clones, 82% of them singletons. This chain uses TRBV5-1 with TRBJ1-2, with 9 bases identical to TRBD1. Sequencing was done on a sample of peripheral blood. The origin of this receptor is a human donor in a cohort sampled during active COVID-19. CDR3 protein: CASSKDRGNYGYTF. CDR3 DNA: TGCGCCAGCAGCAAGGACAGGGGTAACTATGGCTACACCTTC. Based on the CDR3 plus reference TRBV5-1 and TRBJ1-2, the full variable domain is KAGVTQTPRYLIKTRGQQVTLSCSPISGHRSVSWYQQTPGQGLQFLFEYFSETQRNKGNFPGRFSGRQFSNSRSEMNVSTLELGDSALYLCASSKDRGNYGYTFGSGTRLTVV.